The present T cell receptor beta chain was sequenced within a study of T cell repertoires in aging, cancer and after chemotherapy. Looked up from germline, CDR1 is MNHNS and CDR2 is SASEGT. V lost 3 bases and J lost 5, with 18 bases in between. The CDR3 runs 16 residues. Multiplex touch-down PCR with TRB-A/B primers amplified rearranged V-D-J TRB sequences. MiXCR, applied by TCRdb to the multiplex PCR reads, yields one record per CDR3 protein. Found here are about 2,000 distinct CDR3 sequences, roughly 20% of them singletons; the top ten hold roughly 5%. The template was genomic DNA from peripheral blood, not RNA.

This TCR came from a human donor with a solid tumor. The chain couples TRBV6-1 to TRBJ2-3; possibly TRBD1 or TRBD2 for D (5 bases each). Sequencing was performed on blood. DNA of the CDR3: TGTGCCAGCAGTGAGGCAGCGGTGGGACGCAAAGATACGCAGTATTTT. Encoded protein: CASSEAAVGRKDTQYF.